What follows is one TCR beta chain and its context. Its antigen is unknown. No per-base quality is available; no much larger clone lies one base away. This record belongs to a study of identifying expanded T cells in peripheral blood (dated by TCRdb to 2018 to 2020). Regarding the research as a whole: Technical replicates were generated by sequencing separate aliquots of the same genomic DNA pool, with four replicates compared pairwise. Points the paper makes about the study in general: It was expected by the authors that biological variance in healthy repertoires might increase further over much longer intervals, such as months to years. Across all healthy-donor time intervals, the beta-binomial model significantly lowered both the number of clones called differentially abundant and the false-positive rate. The binomial model flagged roughly 1.3 differentially abundant clones between technical replicates but approximately 15 over roughly 2 weeks and 19 over about four weeks. Variance in clone template counts between roughly two-week samples significantly increased with total template count across all healthy donors.

The germline V gene supplies CDR1 SGDLS and CDR2 YYNGEE. Trimming takes 0 bases off V and 6 bases off J; junction bases not matched to a gene: 4. The CDR3 contains 15 residues, cysteine and phenylalanine counted. Only CDR3 DNA remains: 45 bases, in frame from the first base. The immunoSEQ Assay, which relies on bias-controlled multiplex PCR amplification of genomic DNA, was used to profile TCRbeta CDR3 regions. The original pipeline was this. To quantify the absolute abundance of each unique TCRbeta CDR3 region, the sequences were collapsed and filtered. Differential abundance was assessed using a binomial (Fisher-equivalent) model and a beta-binomial model in which time-dependent variance fitted from healthy donors was added. Clones with fewer than 5 combined templates were removed, and a clone was called differentially abundant if the clone's Benjamini-Hochberg FDR was below 0.01. Beta-binomial variance was modeled as a function of total template count across the two samples using the form v = (b*log(k)+a)^2. TCRdb carries this immuneACCESS record with in-frame sequences only. Its versions omit some clonotypes, under half of them owing to an unresolved V gene in the studies checked, with the rest unexplained. V and J calls and clone size are as listed in that table; D and trimming were resolved from the DNA. The sample table records around 60,000 clones; about 80% of these occur just once. Roughly 15% of the sample rests with the top ten.

During the collection period, no infections or other immune events were recorded for the healthy donors. To calibrate time-dependent variance in a beta-binomial model of T-cell clone differential abundance, blood repertoires from healthy donors were used as a training cohort. The training cohort was composed of roughly 10 healthy donors, 3 female and 7 male. An age range of about 29 to 65 years, with an average of around 44 years, was recorded for the donors. Whole blood, obtained from a commercial supplier, was collected from each healthy donor at three time points spaced roughly 14 days apart. For immunosequencing, genomic DNA was extracted from whole blood that had not been sorted.

Here the chain combines TRBV9 and TRBJ1-1; 11 nucleotides in the junction match TRBD1. The specimen was blood. This sequence was found in a person between 18 and 69 years old in good health. The CDR3 here reads CASSVEGQGDAEAFF. The DNA reads TGTGCCAGCAGCGTAGAGGGACAGGGGGACGCTGAAGCTTTCTTT.